This T cell receptor beta chain comes out of a study of human T cells and chemical hapten exposure. A note on this clonotype: The antigen remains undetermined.

Regarding the study as a whole: It should be noted that donors had alopecia, so their immune response may differ from healthy people's. The study found expanded TCRs formed significantly more large CDR3 similarity clusters than controls.

In the library, unique molecular identifiers were attached to individual cDNA molecules. TCRdb called the RACE reads again in MiXCR, with one record for every CDR3 protein. This table has 340,000 or so distinct CDR3 sequences, under 9% appearing once. Time point defined: patch test 1, 2 weeks after DPC sensitization. Treatment in this sample: therapeutic diphenylcyclopropenone sensitization with weekly scalp DPC. Extraction yielded total RNA from whole blood (unfractionated). The TCR comes from a woman under 30 with alopecia areata. Some clones in this sample may be carry-over from other donors' samples. Sequencing used whole blood, obtained in connection with sensitization to the hapten diphenylcyclopropenone (DPC).

CDR3 sequence (DNA): TGTGCCAGCAGCAGGGACGGACATAACTATGGCTACACCTTC. Residues: CASSRDGHNYGYTF. V and J are TRBV12-3 or TRBV12-4 and TRBJ1-2; possibly TRBD1 for D (5 bases). There are 14 residues in the CDR3. V lost 6 bases and J 1 base, leaving 12 bases between the germline ends.